This TCR beta chain was obtained from a study of blood T cell repertoires in COVID-19. About the research overall: The United States, Italy and Spain supplied acute and convalescent COVID-19 samples. PBMCs, B-cell-depleted T cells, or T cells provided the cDNA or gDNA that made up the material.

CDR1 and CDR2 from the germline V gene are MRHNA and SNTAGT. The V gene end was trimmed by 0 bases and the J gene end by 9 bases; junction bases not matched to a gene: 3. This CDR3 spans 15 amino acids. Authors' analysis steps: For nucleated cells, counts were estimated from reference gene primer amplification. Only in-frame clones appear in the TCRdb table, and some are missing; sequencing was by immunoSEQ multiplex PCR. That table furnishes V, J and clone size, whereas the DNA furnished D and trimming. The data contain under 250,000 clones, 65% to 85% of them singletons. Sequenced material: peripheral blood. The J gene is TRBJ1-6, the V gene TRBV6-4; the match to TRBD1 covers 9 bases. The clonotype comes from a woman aged 40 to 50 who had recovered from COVID-19. CDR3 residues: CASSDSGQGSSPLHF. CDR3 nucleotides: TGTGCCAGCAGTGACTCGGGACAGGGAAGTTCACCCCTCCACTTT.